This paragraph reports one TCR beta chain. Antigen specificity is unknown. V lost 8 bases and J 0 bases, leaving 13 bases between the germline ends. CDR3 length equals 13 residues. CDR1 is SQVTM and CDR2 is ANQGSEA in the germline V gene. The data stem from a study of T cells in Graves' hyperthyroidism and ophthalmopathy. RNA transcripts provided the source from which TCR beta CDR3 regions were amplified. HTBI primers were used for first-round RT-PCR of the TCR CDR3. TCRdb re-called the multiplex PCR reads with MiXCR, one entry per CDR3 protein. Of 560,000 or so distinct CDR3 sequences in the sample, approximately 44% were seen once. Study conclusions and caveats: In blood, most of the thyroid clonotypes expanded above 0.001 were also present. Ophthalmopathy was identified by the model a median around 6.9 months ahead of onset.

The study enrolled patients aged 18 to 65 with newly diagnosed hyperthyroidism of under 2 months' duration. Any patient presenting with uncontrolled infection, other autoimmune disease, pregnancy or lactation was left out. This chain joins TRBV29-1 and TRBJ1-1; D not certain. The receptor was derived from a woman between 18 and 30 years old with Graves' hyperthyroidism. Sequencing was carried out using peripheral blood or thyroid tissue (not recorded which). The CDR3: CSQAETVNTEAFF. In nucleotides, the CDR3 is TGCAGCCAAGCCGAAACAGTGAACACTGAAGCTTTCTTT.